These 10 T cell receptor beta chains were sequenced from one sample in a study of blood T cell repertoires in COVID-19. Method: immunoSEQ multiplex PCR; TCRdb's copy keeps in-frame clones and lacks some. The profile shows 250,000 to 300,000 clones, over 70% of them singletons. Sequenced material: peripheral blood. Receptor source: a woman in her seventies with COVID-19, enrolled during active disease.

The chain is built from TRBV5-6 and TRBJ1-1, with 8 nucleotides matching TRBD1. The CDR3 contains 16 residues. After removal of 4 bases from V and 1 base from J, the junction contained 9 bases not matched to a gene. Per germline, CDR1 SGHDT and CDR2 YYEEEE. CDR3 nucleotide sequence: TGTGCCAGCAGCCCCGGGACAGGCACACCGAACACTGAAGCTTTCTTT. Protein product: CASSPGTGTPNTEAFF.

This clone was detected once. V gene TRBV29-1 combines with J gene TRBJ2-1, with D perhaps matching TRBD1 (6 bases). V shed 8 bases and J shed 5 bases, with 16 bases lying between them. CDR3 size: 13 residues. Germline V gene data show CDR1 as SQVTM and CDR2 as ANQGSEA. The CDR3 protein is CSLYWAGDNEQFF. The CDR3 DNA reads as TGCAGCCTCTATTGGGCAGGGGACAATGAGCAGTTCTTC.

This rearrangement joins TRBV4-3 to TRBJ1-2, with 10 bases aligning to TRBD1. Trimming at V came to 4 bases and at J to 3 bases, leaving 5 bases not matched to a gene. The germline CDR1 and CDR2 sequences are LGHNA and YSLEER. The CDR3 spans 15 residues. CDR3 nucleotides: TGCGCCAGCAGCCCCACCGGGACAGGGGACTATGGCTACACCTTC. Translated, it gives CASSPTGTGDYGYTF.

Notes on this clone: The conserved phenylalanine or tryptophan normally closing the CDR3 is absent here, so this likely arose from a read error. Because the CDR3's place on the DNA is in doubt, the DNA is left out and the CDR3 is given as listed by TCRdb. CDR3 in amino acids: CASSTGQQM. The chain employs TRBV19 and TRBJ1-3; the D call TRBD1 from the table was never checked on the DNA. Germline V gene sequence: CDR1 LNHDA, CDR2 SQIVND (reference sequence). The CDR3 length equals 9 residues, ends included.

The chain recombines TRBV5-5 with TRBJ2-7, with a possible D match to TRBD1 (6 bases). The V gene's germline CDR1 is SGHKS and CDR2 YYEKEE (reference sequence). Trimming removed 0 bases at V and 7 bases at J, with 14 bases between. This CDR3 has 14 residues. The chain's CDR3 is CASSLVPGVGEQYF. The DNA of the CDR3 is TGTGCCAGCAGCTTGGTCCCAGGGGTAGGAGAGCAGTACTTC.

The chain employs TRBV19 and TRBJ1-1, with unresolved D. The germline gives CDR1 LNHDA, CDR2 SQIVND (reference sequence). The CDR3 runs to 13 residues. The germline V and J ends were trimmed by 4 bases and 0 bases, with 6 bases remaining between them. CDR3 DNA: TGTGCCAGTAGTACTACGGTGAACACTGAAGCTTTCTTT. Residues: CASSTTVNTEAFF. Filled out from reference TRBV19 and TRBJ1-1, the complete variable domain reads DGGITQSPKYLFRKEGQNVTLSCEQNLNHDAMYWYRQDPGQGLRLIYYSQIVNDFQKGDIAEGYSVSREKKESFPLTVTSAQKNPTAFYLCASSTTVNTEAFFGQGTRLTVV.

V and J are TRBV6-2 or TRBV6-3 and TRBJ2-3; D is uncertain. Trimming shortened V by 2 bases and J by 2 bases, and 11 bases separated the two germline ends. Germline CDR1 is MNHEY and CDR2 is SVGEGT. CDR3 length: 15 amino acids. The CDR3 DNA sequence: TGTGCCAGCAGTTACAACAGTCCCGACACAGATACGCAGTATTTT. Its protein product is CASSYNSPDTDTQYF.

This chain uses TRBV20-1 with TRBJ1-2, with D maybe TRBD1 (6 bases). The V gene's germline CDR1 is DFQATT and CDR2 SNEGSKA (reference sequence). V dropped 3 bases and J dropped 8 bases, with 13 bases sitting between them. The CDR3 is 12 amino acids. The CDR3 coding sequence is TGCAGTGCTAGTGCAGGGGTGCGGGGCTACACCTTC. This sequence encodes CSASAGVRGYTF.

CDR3 bases: TGTGCCAGCAGCAGACCGGGACAGGGTTACAATGAGCAGTTCTTC. This translates into CASSRPGQGYNEQFF. The chain carries TRBV28 and TRBJ2-1, with TRBD1 matching over 9 bases. The CDR3 is made up of 15 amino acids. CDR1 and CDR2 from the germline V gene are MDHEN and SYDVKM. V shed 6 bases, J shed 4 bases, and the junction held 7 bases outside the gene matches.

The chain employs TRBV28 and TRBJ1-2, with 7 bases fitting TRBD1. Germline V gene data show CDR1 as MDHEN and CDR2 as SYDVKM. After removal of 0 bases from V and 5 bases from J, the junction contained 9 bases not matched to a gene. The CDR3 consists of 16 residues. CDR3 region: CASSLWGTGAGYGYTF. The CDR3 DNA reads as TGTGCCAGCAGTTTATGGGGCACAGGGGCGGGATATGGCTACACCTTC.